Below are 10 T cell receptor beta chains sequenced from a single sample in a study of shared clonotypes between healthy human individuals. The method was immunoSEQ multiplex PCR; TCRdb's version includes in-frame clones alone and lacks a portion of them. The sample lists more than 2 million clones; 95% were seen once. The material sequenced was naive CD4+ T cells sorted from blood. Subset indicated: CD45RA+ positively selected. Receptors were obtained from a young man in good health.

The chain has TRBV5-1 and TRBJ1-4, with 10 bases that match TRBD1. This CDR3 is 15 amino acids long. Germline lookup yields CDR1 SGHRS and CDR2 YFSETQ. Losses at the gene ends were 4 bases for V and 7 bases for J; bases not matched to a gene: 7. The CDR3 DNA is TGCGCCAGCAGCATATCCGGGACAGGGGTTGAAAAACTGTTTTTT. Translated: CASSISGTGVEKLFF.

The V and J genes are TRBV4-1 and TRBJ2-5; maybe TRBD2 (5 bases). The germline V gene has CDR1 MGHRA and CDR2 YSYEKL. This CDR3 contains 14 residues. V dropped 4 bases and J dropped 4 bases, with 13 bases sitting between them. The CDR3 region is CASSPTGGGETQYF. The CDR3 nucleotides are TGCGCCAGCAGCCCTACGGGCGGAGGAGAGACCCAGTACTTC.

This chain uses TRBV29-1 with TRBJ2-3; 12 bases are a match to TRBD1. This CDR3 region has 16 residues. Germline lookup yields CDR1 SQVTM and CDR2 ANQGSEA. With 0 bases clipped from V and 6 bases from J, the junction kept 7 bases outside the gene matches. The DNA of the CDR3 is TGCAGCGTTGAAGATAGGGGACAGGGGGCGCCTGATACGCAGTATTTT. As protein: CSVEDRGQGAPDTQYF.

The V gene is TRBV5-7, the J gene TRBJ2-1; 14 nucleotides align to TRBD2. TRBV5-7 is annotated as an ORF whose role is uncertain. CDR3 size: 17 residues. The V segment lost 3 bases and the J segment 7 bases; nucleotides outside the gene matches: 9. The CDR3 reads CASSCRTSGGQNNEQFF. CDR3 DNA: TGTGCCAGCAGCTGCCGGACTAGCGGGGGGCAAAATAATGAGCAGTTCTTC.

CDR3 bases: TGTGCCAGCAGTACCACGGGGTTCGGAAACACCATATATTTT. It codes for CASSTTGFGNTIYF. V and J are TRBV6-1 and TRBJ1-3, with D hard to call. The CDR3 spans 14 residues. Germline V CDR1 and CDR2: MNHNS, SASEGT. Trimming removed 5 bases at V and 4 bases at J, with 12 bases between.

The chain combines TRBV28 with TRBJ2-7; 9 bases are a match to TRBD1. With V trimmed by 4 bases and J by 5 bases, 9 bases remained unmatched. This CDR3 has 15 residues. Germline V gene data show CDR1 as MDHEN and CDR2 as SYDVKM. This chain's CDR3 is CASSSPGQGTHEQYF. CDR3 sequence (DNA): TGTGCCAGCAGTTCTCCGGGACAGGGTACCCACGAGCAGTACTTC.

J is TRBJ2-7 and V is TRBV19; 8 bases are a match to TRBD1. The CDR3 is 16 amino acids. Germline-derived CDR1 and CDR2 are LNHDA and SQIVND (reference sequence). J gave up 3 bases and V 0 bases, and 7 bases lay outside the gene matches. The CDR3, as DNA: TGTGCCAGTAGTATAGAAGGGTGGACAGGGTTCTACGAGCAGTACTTC. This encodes CASSIEGWTGFYEQYF.

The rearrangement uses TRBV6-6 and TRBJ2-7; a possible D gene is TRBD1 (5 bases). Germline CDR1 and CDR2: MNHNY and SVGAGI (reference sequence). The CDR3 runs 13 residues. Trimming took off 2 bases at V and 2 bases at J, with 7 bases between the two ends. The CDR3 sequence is CASSYDSAYEQYF. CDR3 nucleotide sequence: TGTGCCAGCAGTTACGACAGCGCCTACGAGCAGTACTTC.

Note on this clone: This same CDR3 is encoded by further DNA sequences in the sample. For the CDR3, the DNA is TGTGCCAGCTCATCAGGGCATAATCAGCCCCAGCATTTT. Amino acids: CASSSGHNQPQHF. The chain links TRBV18 to TRBJ1-5, with a weak D call TRBD1 (5 bases). The CDR3 covers 13 residues. CDR1 and CDR2 from the germline V gene are KGHSH and LQKENI. Trimming took off 5 bases at V and 4 bases at J, with 9 bases between the two ends.

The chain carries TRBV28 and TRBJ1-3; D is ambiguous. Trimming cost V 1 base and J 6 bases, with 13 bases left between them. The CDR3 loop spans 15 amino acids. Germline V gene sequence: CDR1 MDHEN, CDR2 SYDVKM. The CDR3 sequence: CASSLSPTQPNTIYF. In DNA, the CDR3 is TGTGCCAGCAGTTTATCACCGACCCAGCCAAACACCATATATTTT.